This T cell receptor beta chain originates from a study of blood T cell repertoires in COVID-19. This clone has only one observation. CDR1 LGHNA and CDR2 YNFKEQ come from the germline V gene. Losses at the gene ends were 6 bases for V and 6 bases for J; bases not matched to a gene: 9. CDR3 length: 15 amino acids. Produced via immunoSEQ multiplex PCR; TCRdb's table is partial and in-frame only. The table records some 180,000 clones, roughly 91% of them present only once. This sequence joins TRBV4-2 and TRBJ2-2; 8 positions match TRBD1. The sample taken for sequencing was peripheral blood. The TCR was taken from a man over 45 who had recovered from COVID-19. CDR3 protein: CASSDRDRPAGELFF. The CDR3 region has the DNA TGTGCCAGCAGTGACCGGGACAGGCCCGCCGGGGAGCTGTTTTTT.